Below, 15 T cell receptor beta chains from the same sample are listed, as sequenced in a study of blood T cell repertoires in COVID-19. Data came from immunoSEQ multiplex PCR; TCRdb stores just in-frame clones and leaves some out. The sample carries a few hundred thousand clones, around 90% recorded once. Sequencing input: PBMCs or T cells enriched from blood (not recorded which). These receptors were collected from a young man with acute COVID-19.

V is TRBV9 and J is TRBJ2-2, with TRBD1 as a possible D gene (6 bases). In germline, CDR1 is SGDLS, CDR2 YYNGEE. The V gene lost 3 bases and the J gene lost 2 bases, with 11 bases spanning the gap. The CDR3 extends over 15 amino acids. This CDR3 reads CASSEGTTNTGELFF. DNA of the CDR3: TGTGCCAGCAGCGAGGGGACAACAAACACCGGGGAGCTGTTTTTT.

This clone was recorded once. The chain combines TRBV28 with TRBJ2-7, with TRBD1 matching 9 bases. The trim removed 5 bases at V and 6 bases at J, leaving 8 bases unmatched. The CDR3 consists of 14 residues. Germline CDR1 reads MDHEN; CDR2 reads SYDVKM. The CDR3 DNA follows: TGTGCCAGCAGTCCGGGACAGGGTACCACCGAGCAGTACTTC. This codes for CASSPGQGTTEQYF.

The V gene is TRBV4-1, the J gene TRBJ1-2; TRBD1 agrees at 8 bases. The CDR3 is 15 residues long. Germline loops: CDR1 MGHRA, CDR2 YSYEKL. Trimming took 1 base from V and 7 from J; bases not matched to a gene: 8. The CDR3 spells CASSQGNRGFSGYTF. CDR3 nucleotide sequence: TGCGCCAGCAGCCAAGGGAACAGGGGGTTTAGTGGCTACACCTTC.

This clone is a singleton in its sample. The rearrangement links TRBV2 to TRBJ1-3; 7 bases line up with TRBD1. The CDR3 sequence is 12 residues long. Trimming removed 11 bases from V and 4 bases from J; junction bases left unmatched: 5. Germline assignment: CDR1 SNHLY and CDR2 FYNNEI. The CDR3 sequence: CAATGMGNTIYF. The CDR3 DNA reads as TGTGCCGCGACAGGGATGGGAAACACCATATATTTT.

The chain employs TRBV5-3 and TRBJ1-1; D is possibly TRBD1 (5 bases). TRBV5-3 is designated an ORF whose function remains uncertain. Trimming removed 0 bases from V and 2 bases from J, with 14 bases in between. There are 16 residues in the CDR3. CDR3 nucleotide sequence: TGTGCCAGAAGCTTGGCGTCAGGGAGGGGTAACACTGAAGCTTTCTTT. Amino acids: CARSLASGRGNTEAFF.

The gene calls are TRBV7-9 and TRBJ2-1; TRBD2 might be the D (5 bases). V lost 5 bases and J 0 bases, leaving 14 bases between the germline ends. The CDR3 covers 16 residues. In germline, CDR1 is SEHNR, CDR2 FQNEAQ (reference sequence). The CDR3 region has the DNA TGTGCCAGCAGCGACCCGGACCTAGCCTCCTACAATGAGCAGTTCTTC. It specifies CASSDPDLASYNEQFF.

The rearrangement uses TRBV19 and TRBJ2-1; TRBD2 matches 9 bases. There are 14 residues in the CDR3. Germline-derived CDR1 and CDR2 are LNHDA and SQIVND (reference sequence). Losses at the gene ends were 1 base for V and 7 bases for J; bases not matched to a gene: 2. CDR3 sequence (DNA): TGTGCCAGTAGTATAGGGCTAGCGGGGAATGAGCAGTTCTTC. Translation gives CASSIGLAGNEQFF.

The chain uses TRBV30 and TRBJ2-1; 9 positions match TRBD2. After removal of 0 bases from V and 4 bases from J, the junction contained 4 bases not matched to a gene. Looked up from germline, CDR1 is GTSNPN and CDR2 is SVGIG (reference sequence). The CDR3 spans 15 residues. This CDR3 reads CAWSVAGGPYNEQFF. Here the CDR3 DNA reads TGTGCCTGGAGTGTCGCGGGAGGGCCGTACAATGAGCAGTTCTTC.

V is TRBV12-3 or TRBV12-4 and J is TRBJ1-2; 9 positions match TRBD1. CDR3 length: 13 amino acids. The V gene end was trimmed by 7 bases and the J gene end by 6 bases; junction bases not matched to a gene: 6. For the CDR3, the DNA is TGTGCCAGCAAAGAGGACAGGGGAAATGGCTACACCTTC. It specifies CASKEDRGNGYTF.

The chain combines TRBV5-5 with TRBJ2-7; 8 bases agree with TRBD1. Germline V gives CDR1 SGHKS, CDR2 YYEKEE (reference sequence). The CDR3 contains 14 residues. J lost 3 bases, V lost 4 bases, and 6 bases had no gene match. CDR3 sequence reads: CASSPRQGYYEQYF. CDR3 DNA: TGTGCCAGCAGCCCCAGACAGGGGTACTACGAGCAGTACTTC.

Regarding this clone: Other DNA sequences in the same sample also yield this CDR3. The rearrangement uses TRBV19 and TRBJ1-1, with D hard to call. CDR1 LNHDA and CDR2 SQIVND come from the germline V gene (reference sequence). Trimming shortened V by 4 bases and J by 1 base, and 4 bases separated the two germline ends. This CDR3 spans 12 amino acids. The CDR3 loop reads CASSTGNTEAFF. The CDR3 DNA sequence: TGTGCCAGTAGTACAGGGAACACTGAAGCTTTCTTT.

V gene TRBV15 combines with J gene TRBJ2-5; tentatively, D is TRBD2 (6 bases). CDR3 length equals 14 residues. Trimming shortened V by 4 bases and J by 5 bases, and 14 bases separated the two germline ends. Germline values: CDR1 LNHNV, CDR2 YYDKDF (reference sequence). The CDR3: CATSNRAGRETQYF. In DNA, the CDR3 is TGTGCCACCAGCAATAGGGCGGGACGCGAGACCCAGTACTTC.

In the case of this clone: Other nucleotide sequences from this sample produce the same CDR3. The chain employs TRBV7-9 and TRBJ2-2; a possible D gene is TRBD1 (6 bases). This CDR3 contains 13 residues. Looked up from germline, CDR1 is SEHNR and CDR2 is FQNEAQ (reference sequence). V lost 5 bases to trimming and J lost 4 bases, with 8 bases between them. Here the CDR3 DNA reads TGTGCCAGCAGCCTACAGGGCACCGGGGAGCTGTTTTTT. It codes for CASSLQGTGELFF.

The chain uses TRBV11-2 and TRBJ2-5; the D gene is possibly TRBD2 (5 bases). CDR1 and CDR2 (germline): SGHAT, FQNNGV. The V and J ends lost 1 base and 2 bases respectively, with 11 bases between them. This CDR3 contains 15 residues. The CDR3 spells CASSLVLGGQETQYF. CDR3 coding DNA: TGTGCCAGCAGCTTAGTTTTGGGCGGGCAAGAGACCCAGTACTTC. The entire variable domain, with the rest obtained from reference TRBV11-2 and TRBJ2-5, is as follows: EAGVAQSPRYKIIEKRQSVAFWCNPISGHATLYWYQQILGQGPKLLIQFQNNGVVDDSQLPKDRFSAERLKGVDSTLKIQPAKLEDSAVYLCASSLVLGGQETQYFGPGTRLLVL.

This sequence joins TRBV5-8 and TRBJ1-1; D gene ambiguous. The CDR3 sequence is 16 residues long. Trimming pared 4 bases from V and 1 base from J, leaving 17 bases between. Looked up from germline, CDR1 is SGHTS and CDR2 is YDEGEE. Here the CDR3 DNA reads TGTGCCAGCAGCCGAAGATGGAGGCGACAGAACACTGAAGCTTTCTTT. Protein sequence: CASSRRWRRQNTEAFF.